The present T cell receptor beta chain was sequenced within a study of blood T cell repertoires in COVID-19. At the level of the study: Researchers got acute and convalescent COVID-19 samples from the United States, Italy and Spain.

The count of this clone is one. In the original processing: It was from reference gene primer amplification that nucleated cell counts were estimated. Some clones are missing from TCRdb's copy, which holds only in-frame ones; the method was immunoSEQ multiplex PCR. V and J calls and clone size are copied from that table; D and trimming were computed from the DNA. Of approximately 300,000 clones in the sample, less than 85% are singletons; the top ten hold approximately 1.9%. The CDR3 has 15 amino acids. Trimming cost V 6 bases and J 5 bases; bases outside gene matches: 10. CDR1 SNHLY and CDR2 FYNNEI come from the germline V gene.

The sample taken for sequencing was PBMCs or T cells enriched from blood (not recorded which). The receptor was derived from a woman aged 30 to 39 who had been exposed to COVID-19. The rearrangement uses TRBV2 and TRBJ2-5, with 9 nucleotides matching TRBD2. The CDR3 sequence: CASSRGGGGRETQYF. The CDR3 DNA is TGTGCCAGCAGCCGCGGGGGGGGAGGCAGGGAGACCCAGTACTTC.